This note documents a single T cell receptor (beta chain) sequence. Its antigen is unidentified. Using approximately 200 ng DNA, approximately 27,000 T cell genomes, the sorted-subset replicate PCRs were run. The protocol was immunoSEQ multiplex PCR, while the TCRdb copy is restricted to in-frame clones and leaves out a portion. The sample carries approximately 1.9 million clones, around 93% recorded once. The source of the sample is a study of shared clonotypes between healthy human individuals. Study-wide points: For sorted subsets, rarefaction showed incomplete sequencing despite large depth.

Positive CCR7 selection of CD45RO-negative cells yielded the naive CD8 cells, and terminally differentiated effector memory CD45RA+ cells were excluded. Looked up from germline, CDR1 is SEHNR and CDR2 is FQNEAQ (reference sequence). V dropped 5 bases and J dropped 5 bases, with 16 bases sitting between them. The CDR3 consists of 14 residues. V and J are TRBV7-9 and TRBJ2-7; D tentatively fits TRBD1 or TRBD2 (6 bases each). The sequence was obtained from a man between 18 and 29 years old in good health. Some clones in this sample may be carry-over from other donors' samples. The sequencing input was naive CD8+ T cells from PBMCs. CDR3 in amino acids: CASSPPRGLNEQYF. CDR3 nucleotides: TGTGCCAGCAGCCCCCCCCGGGGGCTGAACGAGCAGTACTTC.